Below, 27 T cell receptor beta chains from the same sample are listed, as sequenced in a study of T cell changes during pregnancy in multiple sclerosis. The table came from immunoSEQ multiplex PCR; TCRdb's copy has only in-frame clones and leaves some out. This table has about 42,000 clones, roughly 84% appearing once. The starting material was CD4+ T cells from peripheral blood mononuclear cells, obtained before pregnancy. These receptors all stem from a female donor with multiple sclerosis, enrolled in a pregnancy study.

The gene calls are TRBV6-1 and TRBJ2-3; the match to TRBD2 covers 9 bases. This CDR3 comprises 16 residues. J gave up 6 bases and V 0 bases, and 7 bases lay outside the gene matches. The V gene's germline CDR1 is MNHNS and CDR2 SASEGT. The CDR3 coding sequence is TGTGCCAGCAGTGAAGCTGGGCGGGAGGGCCGGGATACGCAGTATTTT. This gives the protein CASSEAGREGRDTQYF.

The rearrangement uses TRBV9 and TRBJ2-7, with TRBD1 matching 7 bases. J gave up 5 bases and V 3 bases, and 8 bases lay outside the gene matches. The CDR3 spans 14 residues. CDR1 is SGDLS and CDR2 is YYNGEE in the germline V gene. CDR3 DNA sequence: TGTGCCAGCAGCGGGACAGGAGCTCAAGACGAGCAGTACTTC. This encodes CASSGTGAQDEQYF.

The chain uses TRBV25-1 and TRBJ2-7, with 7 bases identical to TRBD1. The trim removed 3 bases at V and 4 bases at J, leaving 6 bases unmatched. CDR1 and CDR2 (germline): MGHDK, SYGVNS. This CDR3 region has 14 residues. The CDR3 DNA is TGTGCCAGCAGTGATTCACAGGGGAAATACGAGCAGTACTTC. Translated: CASSDSQGKYEQYF.

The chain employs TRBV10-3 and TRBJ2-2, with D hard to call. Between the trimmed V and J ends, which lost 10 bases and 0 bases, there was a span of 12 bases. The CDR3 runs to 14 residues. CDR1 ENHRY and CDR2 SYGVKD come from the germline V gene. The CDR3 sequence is CATAERSNTGELFF. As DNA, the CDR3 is TGTGCCACCGCGGAAAGGTCGAACACCGGGGAGCTGTTTTTT.

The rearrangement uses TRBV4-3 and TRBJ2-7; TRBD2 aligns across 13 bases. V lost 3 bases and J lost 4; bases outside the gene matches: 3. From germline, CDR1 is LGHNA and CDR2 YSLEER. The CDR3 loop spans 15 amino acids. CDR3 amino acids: CASSHGLAGVYEQYF. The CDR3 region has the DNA TGCGCCAGCAGCCATGGACTAGCGGGGGTATACGAGCAGTACTTC.

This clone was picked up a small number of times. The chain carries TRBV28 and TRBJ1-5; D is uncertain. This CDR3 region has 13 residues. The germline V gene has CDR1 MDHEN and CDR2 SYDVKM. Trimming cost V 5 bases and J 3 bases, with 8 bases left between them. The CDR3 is CASSDDNNQPQHF. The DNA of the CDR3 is TGTGCCAGCAGTGACGACAACAATCAGCCCCAGCATTTT. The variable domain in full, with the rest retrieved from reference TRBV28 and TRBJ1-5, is DVKVTQSSRYLVKRTGEKVFLECVQDMDHENMFWYRQDPGLGLRLIYFSYDVKMKEKGDIPEGYSVSREKKERFSLILESASTNQTSMYLCASSDDNNQPQHFGDGTRLSIL.

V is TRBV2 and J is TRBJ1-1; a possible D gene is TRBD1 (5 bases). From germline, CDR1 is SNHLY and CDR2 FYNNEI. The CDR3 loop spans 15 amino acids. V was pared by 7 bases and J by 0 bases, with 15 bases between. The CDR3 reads CASIPQTGMNTEAFF. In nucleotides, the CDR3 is TGTGCCAGCATTCCGCAAACAGGTATGAACACTGAAGCTTTCTTT.

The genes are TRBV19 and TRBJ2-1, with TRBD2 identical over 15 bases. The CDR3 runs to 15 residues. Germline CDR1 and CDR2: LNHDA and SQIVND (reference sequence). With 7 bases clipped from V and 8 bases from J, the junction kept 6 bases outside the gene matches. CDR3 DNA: TGTGCCAGTAATATCGGACTAGCGGGGGGGGATGAGCAGTTCTTC. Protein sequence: CASNIGLAGGDEQFF.

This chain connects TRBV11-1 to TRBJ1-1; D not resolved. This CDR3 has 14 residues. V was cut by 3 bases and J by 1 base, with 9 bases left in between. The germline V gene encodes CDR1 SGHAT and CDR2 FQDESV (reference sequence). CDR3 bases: TGTGCCAGCAGCTTTTTCTCAGAGAACACTGAAGCTTTCTTT. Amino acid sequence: CASSFFSENTEAFF.

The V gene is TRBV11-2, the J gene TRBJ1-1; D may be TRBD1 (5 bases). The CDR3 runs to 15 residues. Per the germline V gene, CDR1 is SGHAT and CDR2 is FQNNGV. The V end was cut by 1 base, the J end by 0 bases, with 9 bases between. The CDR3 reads CASSLGPGMNTEAFF. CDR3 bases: TGTGCCAGCAGCTTAGGTCCAGGGATGAACACTGAAGCTTTCTTT. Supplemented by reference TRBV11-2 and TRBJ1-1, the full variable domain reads EAGVAQSPRYKIIEKRQSVAFWCNPISGHATLYWYQQILGQGPKLLIQFQNNGVVDDSQLPKDRFSAERLKGVDSTLKIQPAKLEDSAVYLCASSLGPGMNTEAFFGQGTRLTVV.

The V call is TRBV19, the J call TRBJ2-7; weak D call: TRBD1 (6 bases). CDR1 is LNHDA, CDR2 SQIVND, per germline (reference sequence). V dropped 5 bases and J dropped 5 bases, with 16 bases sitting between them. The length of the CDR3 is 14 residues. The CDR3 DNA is TGTGCCAGTAGTTCAGGGGATCCGGGTCACGAGCAGTACTTC. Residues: CASSSGDPGHEQYF.

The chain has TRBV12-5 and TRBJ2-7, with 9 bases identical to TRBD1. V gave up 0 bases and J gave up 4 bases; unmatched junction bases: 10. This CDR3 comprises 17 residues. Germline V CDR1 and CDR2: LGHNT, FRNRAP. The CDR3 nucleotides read TGTGCTAGTGGTTTGGTAGTACCGAGACAGGGGGGTTACGAGCAGTACTTC. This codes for CASGLVVPRQGGYEQYF. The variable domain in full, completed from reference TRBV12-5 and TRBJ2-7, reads DARVTQTPRHKVTEMGQEVTMRCQPILGHNTVFWYRQTMMQGLELLAYFRNRAPLDDSGMPKDRFSAEMPDATLATLKIQPSEPRDSAVYFCASGLVVPRQGGYEQYFGPGTRLTVT.

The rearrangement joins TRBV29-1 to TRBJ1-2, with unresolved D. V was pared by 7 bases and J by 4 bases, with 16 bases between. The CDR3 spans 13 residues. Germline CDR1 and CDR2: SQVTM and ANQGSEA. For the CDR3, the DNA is TGCAGCGCCTTCGGGGTGGGATTCTATGGCTACACCTTC. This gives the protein CSAFGVGFYGYTF. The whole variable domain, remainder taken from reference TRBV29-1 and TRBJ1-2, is SAVISQKPSRDICQRGTSLTIQCQVDSQVTMMFWYRQQPGQSLTLIATANQGSEATYESGFVIDKFPISRPNLTFSTLTVSNMSPEDSSIYLCSAFGVGFYGYTFGSGTRLTVV.

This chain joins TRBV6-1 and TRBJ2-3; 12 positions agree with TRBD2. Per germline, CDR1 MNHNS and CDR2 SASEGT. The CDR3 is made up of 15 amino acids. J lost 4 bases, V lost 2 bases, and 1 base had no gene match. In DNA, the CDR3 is TGTGCCAGCAGTGAACTAGCGGGGGGGCCAGATACGCAGTATTTT. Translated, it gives CASSELAGGPDTQYF.

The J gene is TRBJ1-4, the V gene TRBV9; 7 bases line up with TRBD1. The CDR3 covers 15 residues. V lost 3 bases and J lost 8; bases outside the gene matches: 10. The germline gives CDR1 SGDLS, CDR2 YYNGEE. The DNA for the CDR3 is TGTGCCAGCAGCGCCCGACAGGGATTAAGAGAAAAACTGTTTTTT. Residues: CASSARQGLREKLFF.

CDR3 in amino acids: CASSLATSGGEKETQYF. The DNA of the CDR3 is TGTGCCAGCAGCTTAGCAACTAGCGGGGGGGAAAAAGAGACCCAGTACTTC. The genes are TRBV7-9 and TRBJ2-5; 13 nucleotides agree with TRBD2. CDR1 and CDR2 from the germline V gene are SEHNR and FQNEAQ (reference sequence). Losses at the gene ends were 0 bases for V and 3 bases for J; bases not matched to a gene: 4. The CDR3 is 17 residues long.

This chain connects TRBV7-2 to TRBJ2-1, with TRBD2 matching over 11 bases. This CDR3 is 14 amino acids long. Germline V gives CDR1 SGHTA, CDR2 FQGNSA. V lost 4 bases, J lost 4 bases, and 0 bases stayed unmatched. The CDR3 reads CASSWTSGYNEQFF. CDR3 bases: TGTGCCAGCAGCTGGACTAGCGGGTACAATGAGCAGTTCTTC.

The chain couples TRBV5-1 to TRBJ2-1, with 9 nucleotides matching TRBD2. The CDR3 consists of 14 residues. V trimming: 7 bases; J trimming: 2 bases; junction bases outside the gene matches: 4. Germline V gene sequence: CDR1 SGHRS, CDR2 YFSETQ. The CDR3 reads CASAAGGTYNEQFF. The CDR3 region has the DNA TGCGCCAGCGCAGCGGGGGGTACCTACAATGAGCAGTTCTTC.

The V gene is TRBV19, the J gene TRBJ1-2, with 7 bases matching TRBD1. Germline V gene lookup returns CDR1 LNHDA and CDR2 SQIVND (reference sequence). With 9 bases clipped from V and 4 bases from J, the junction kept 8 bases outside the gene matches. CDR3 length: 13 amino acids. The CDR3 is CASAGQATYGYTF. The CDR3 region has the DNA TGTGCCAGCGCCGGACAGGCGACCTATGGCTACACCTTC.

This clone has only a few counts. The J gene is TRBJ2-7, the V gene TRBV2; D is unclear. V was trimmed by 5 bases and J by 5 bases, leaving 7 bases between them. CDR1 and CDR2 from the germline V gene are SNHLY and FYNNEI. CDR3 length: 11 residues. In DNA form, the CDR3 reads TGTGCCAGCAGTCAGCGACACGAGCAGTACTTC. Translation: CASSQRHEQYF.

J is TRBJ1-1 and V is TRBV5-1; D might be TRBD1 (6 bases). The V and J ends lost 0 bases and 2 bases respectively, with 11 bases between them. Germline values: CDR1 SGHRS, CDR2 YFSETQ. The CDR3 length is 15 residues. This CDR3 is CASSLGAGVNTEAFF. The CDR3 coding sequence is TGCGCCAGCAGCTTGGGGGCAGGGGTCAACACTGAAGCTTTCTTT. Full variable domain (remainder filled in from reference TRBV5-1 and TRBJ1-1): KAGVTQTPRYLIKTRGQQVTLSCSPISGHRSVSWYQQTPGQGLQFLFEYFSETQRNKGNFPGRFSGRQFSNSRSEMNVSTLELGDSALYLCASSLGAGVNTEAFFGQGTRLTVV.

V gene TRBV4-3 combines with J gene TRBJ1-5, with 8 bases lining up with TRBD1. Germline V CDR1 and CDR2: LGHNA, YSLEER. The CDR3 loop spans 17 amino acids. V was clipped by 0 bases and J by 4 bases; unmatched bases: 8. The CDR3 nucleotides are TGCGCCAGCAGCCAAGATTTACGCGGGACAGGTAATCAGCCCCAGCATTTT. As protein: CASSQDLRGTGNQPQHF.

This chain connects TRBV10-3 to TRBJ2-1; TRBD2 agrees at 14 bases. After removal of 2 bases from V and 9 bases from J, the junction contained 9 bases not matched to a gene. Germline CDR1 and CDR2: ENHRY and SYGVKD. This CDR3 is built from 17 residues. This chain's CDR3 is CAISEPGTSGSMGEQFF. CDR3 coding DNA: TGTGCCATCAGTGAGCCCGGGACTAGCGGGAGTATGGGTGAGCAGTTCTTC.

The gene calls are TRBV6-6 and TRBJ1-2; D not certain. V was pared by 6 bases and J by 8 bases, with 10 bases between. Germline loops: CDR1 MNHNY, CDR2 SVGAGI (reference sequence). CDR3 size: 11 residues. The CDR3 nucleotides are TGTGCCAGCAGAGAAAACGGGGGCTACACCTTC. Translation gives CASRENGGYTF.

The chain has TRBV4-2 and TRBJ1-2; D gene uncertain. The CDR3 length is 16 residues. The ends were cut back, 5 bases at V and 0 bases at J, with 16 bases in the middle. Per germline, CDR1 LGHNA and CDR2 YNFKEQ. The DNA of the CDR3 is TGTGCCAGCAGCTCGCTCCCGGAGACGGCTAACTATGGCTACACCTTC. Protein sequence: CASSSLPETANYGYTF.

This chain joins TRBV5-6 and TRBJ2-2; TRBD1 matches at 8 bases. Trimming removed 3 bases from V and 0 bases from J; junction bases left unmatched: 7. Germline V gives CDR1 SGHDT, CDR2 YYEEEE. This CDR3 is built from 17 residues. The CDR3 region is CASSWAGGPPNTGELFF. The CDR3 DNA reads TGTGCCAGCAGCTGGGCAGGGGGCCCTCCGAACACCGGGGAGCTGTTTTTT.

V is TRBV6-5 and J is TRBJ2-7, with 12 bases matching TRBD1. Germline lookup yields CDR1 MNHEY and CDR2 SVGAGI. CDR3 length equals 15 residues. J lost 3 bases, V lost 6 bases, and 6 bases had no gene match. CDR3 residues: CASRPGTGGNYEQYF. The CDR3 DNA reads TGTGCCAGCAGGCCCGGGACAGGGGGCAACTACGAGCAGTACTTC.